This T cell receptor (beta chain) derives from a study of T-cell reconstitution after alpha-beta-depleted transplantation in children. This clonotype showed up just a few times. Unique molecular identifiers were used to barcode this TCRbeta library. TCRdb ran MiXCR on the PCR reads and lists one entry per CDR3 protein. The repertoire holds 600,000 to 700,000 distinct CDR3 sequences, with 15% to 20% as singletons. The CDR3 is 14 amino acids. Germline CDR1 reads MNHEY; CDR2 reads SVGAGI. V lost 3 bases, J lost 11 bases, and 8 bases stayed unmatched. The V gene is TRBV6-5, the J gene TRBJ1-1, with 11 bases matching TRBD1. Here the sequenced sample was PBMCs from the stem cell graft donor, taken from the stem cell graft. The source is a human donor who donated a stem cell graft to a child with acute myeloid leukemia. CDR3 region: CASSYGTGGEAAFF. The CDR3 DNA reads TGTGCCAGCAGTTATGGGACAGGGGGAGAGGCGGCTTTCTTT.